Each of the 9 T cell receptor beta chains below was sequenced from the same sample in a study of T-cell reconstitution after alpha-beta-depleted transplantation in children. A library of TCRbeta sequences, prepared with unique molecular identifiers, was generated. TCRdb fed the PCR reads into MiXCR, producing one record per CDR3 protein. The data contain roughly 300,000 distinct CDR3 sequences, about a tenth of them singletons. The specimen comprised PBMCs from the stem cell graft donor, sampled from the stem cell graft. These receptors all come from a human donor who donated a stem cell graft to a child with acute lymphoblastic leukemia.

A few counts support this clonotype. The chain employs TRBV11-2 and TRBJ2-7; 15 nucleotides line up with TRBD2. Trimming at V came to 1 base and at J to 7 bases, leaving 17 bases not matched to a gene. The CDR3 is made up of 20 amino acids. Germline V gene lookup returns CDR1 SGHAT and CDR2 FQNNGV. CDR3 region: CASSLVGGLAGGPVLREQYF. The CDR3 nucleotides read TGTGCCAGCAGCTTAGTCGGGGGACTAGCGGGAGGCCCCGTGTTGAGAGAGCAGTACTTC.

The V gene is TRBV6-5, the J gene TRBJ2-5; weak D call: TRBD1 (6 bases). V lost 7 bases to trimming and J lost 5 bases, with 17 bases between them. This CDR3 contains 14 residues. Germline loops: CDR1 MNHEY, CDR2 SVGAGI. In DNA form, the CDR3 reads TGTGCCAGCACCGACGCGGCCAGGGGTGAGACCCAGTACTTC. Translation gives CASTDAARGETQYF.

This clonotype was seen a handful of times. CDR3 sequence (DNA): TGCGCCAGCAGCCAAGTGGATGGAACCTACGAGCAGTACTTC. Its translation: CASSQVDGTYEQYF. The J gene is TRBJ2-7, the V gene TRBV4-1; D remains unclear. Trimming pared 1 base from V and 2 bases from J, leaving 9 bases between. The CDR3 runs to 14 residues. The germline gives CDR1 MGHRA, CDR2 YSYEKL.

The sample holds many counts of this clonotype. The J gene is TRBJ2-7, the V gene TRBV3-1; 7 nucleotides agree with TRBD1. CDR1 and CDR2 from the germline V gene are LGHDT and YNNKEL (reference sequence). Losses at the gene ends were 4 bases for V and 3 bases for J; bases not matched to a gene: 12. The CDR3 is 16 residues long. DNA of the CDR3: TGTGCCAGCAGCCCAAGTCGGAGACAGGGTGGCTACGAGCAGTACTTC. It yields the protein CASSPSRRQGGYEQYF.

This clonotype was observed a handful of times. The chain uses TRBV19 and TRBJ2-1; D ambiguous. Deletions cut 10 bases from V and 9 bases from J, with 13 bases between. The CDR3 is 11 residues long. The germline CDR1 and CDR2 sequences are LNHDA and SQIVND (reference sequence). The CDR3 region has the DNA TGTGCCACACTACGGGCAGGTGAGCAGTTCTTC. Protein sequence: CATLRAGEQFF.

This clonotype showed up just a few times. The CDR3 DNA reads as TGTGCCAGCACCAAATTTCTAGCGGGAGGACGAGAGACCCAGTACTTC. This gives the protein CASTKFLAGGRETQYF. The chain has TRBV28 and TRBJ2-5; 11 nucleotides agree with TRBD2. Trimming took 7 bases from V and 4 from J; bases not matched to a gene: 11. The CDR3 covers 16 residues. CDR1 and CDR2 (germline): MDHEN, SYDVKM. The complete variable domain, with remaining parts taken from reference TRBV28 and TRBJ2-5, reads DVKVTQSSRYLVKRTGEKVFLECVQDMDHENMFWYRQDPGLGLRLIYFSYDVKMKEKGDIPEGYSVSREKKERFSLILESASTNQTSMYLCASTKFLAGGRETQYFGPGTRLLVL.

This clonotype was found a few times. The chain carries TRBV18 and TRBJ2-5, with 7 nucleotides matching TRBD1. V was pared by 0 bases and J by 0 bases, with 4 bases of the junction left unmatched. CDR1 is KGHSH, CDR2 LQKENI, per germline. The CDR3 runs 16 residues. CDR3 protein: CASSPPTGLYQETQYF. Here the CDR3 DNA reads TGTGCCAGCTCACCACCGACAGGGCTGTACCAAGAGACCCAGTACTTC.

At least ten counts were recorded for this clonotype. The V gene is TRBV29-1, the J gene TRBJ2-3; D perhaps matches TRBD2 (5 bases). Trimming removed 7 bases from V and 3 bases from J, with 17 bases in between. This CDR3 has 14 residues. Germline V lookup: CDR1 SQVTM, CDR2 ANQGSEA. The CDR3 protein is CSAGSAPGTDTQYF. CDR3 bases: TGCAGCGCCGGAAGCGCCCCGGGAACAGATACGCAGTATTTT.

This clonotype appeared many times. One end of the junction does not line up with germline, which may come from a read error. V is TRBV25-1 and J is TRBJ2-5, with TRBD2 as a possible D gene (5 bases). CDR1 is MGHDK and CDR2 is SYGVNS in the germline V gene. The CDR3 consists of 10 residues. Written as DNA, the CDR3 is TGTGCTAGCACGGGGGAGACCCAGTACTTC. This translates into CASTGETQYF.